This T cell receptor (beta chain) originates from a study of cytomegalovirus exposure and HLA in healthy donors. Vbeta (60) and Jbeta (13) primers were used in the PCR. Clones were sequenced by immunoSEQ multiplex PCR, and TCRdb holds only the in-frame ones, with some missing. The data hold about 160,000 clones, with roughly 87% observed a single time. This CDR3 has 14 residues. J was trimmed by 4 bases and V by 6 bases; bases with no gene match: 8. Looked up from germline, CDR1 is LNHDA and CDR2 is SQIVND (reference sequence). This clone was recorded only once. The TCR sequence derives from a girl aged 5 to 17 in good health and CMV-seropositive. The specimen was PBMCs. The chain joins TRBV19 to TRBJ1-2; 7 bases align to TRBD1. DNA of the CDR3: TGTGCCAGTAGAACAGGGGCGACTTTCTATGGCTACACCTTC. This codes for CASRTGATFYGYTF. Using reference TRBV19 and TRBJ1-2 for the parts outside the CDR3, the full variable domain is DGGITQSPKYLFRKEGQNVTLSCEQNLNHDAMYWYRQDPGQGLRLIYYSQIVNDFQKGDIAEGYSVSREKKESFPLTVTSAQKNPTAFYLCASRTGATFYGYTFGSGTRLTVV.